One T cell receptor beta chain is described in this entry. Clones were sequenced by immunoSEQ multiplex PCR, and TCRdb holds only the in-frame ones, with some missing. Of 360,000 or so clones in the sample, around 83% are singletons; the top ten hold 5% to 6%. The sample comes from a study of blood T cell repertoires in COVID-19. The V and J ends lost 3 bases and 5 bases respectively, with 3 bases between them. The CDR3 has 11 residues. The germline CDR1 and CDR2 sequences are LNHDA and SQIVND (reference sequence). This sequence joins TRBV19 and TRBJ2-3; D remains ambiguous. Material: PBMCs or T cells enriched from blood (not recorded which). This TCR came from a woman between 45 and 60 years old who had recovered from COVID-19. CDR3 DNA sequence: TGTGCCAGTAGTATCAGAGATACGCAGTATTTT. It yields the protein CASSIRDTQYF.